Detailed here is one T cell receptor (beta chain). How the authors handled the data: Using reference gene primer amplification, nucleated cell counts were estimated. The repertoire was sequenced with immunoSEQ multiplex PCR; TCRdb's copy has only in-frame clones and lacks some. That table supplies the V and J calls and clone size; D and trimming were determined from the DNA. The data hold under 450,000 clones, with approximately 89% observed a single time. This entry belongs to a study of blood T cell repertoires in COVID-19. Study at large: COVID-19 samples, acute and convalescent, were from the United States, Italy and Spain. PBMCs, B-cell-depleted T cells, or T cells provided the cDNA or gDNA that made up the material.

Across 20 to 25 US areas, participants ranged in age from roughly 18 to 95 years. The clonotype was recovered from a man aged 30-40 years who had recovered from COVID-19. The sequenced sample consisted of PBMCs or T cells enriched from blood (not recorded which).

CDR3 amino acids: CASSWSRDRGSSYNEQFF. The CDR3 region has the DNA TGCGCCAGCAGCTGGTCCCGGGACAGGGGAAGCTCCTACAATGAGCAGTTCTTC. The rearrangement links TRBV5-1 to TRBJ2-1; 10 positions agree with TRBD1. The CDR3 is 18 residues long. With V trimmed by 3 bases and J by 0 bases, 9 bases remained unmatched. Per germline, CDR1 SGHRS and CDR2 YFSETQ.